This T cell receptor (beta chain) was sequenced in a study of blood T cell repertoires in COVID-19. The J segment lost 7 bases and the V segment lost 6 bases, leaving 9 bases of the junction unmatched. CDR1 and CDR2 (germline): MNHEY, SVGAGI. The CDR3 contains 14 residues. In the study's own analysis: The authors estimated nucleated cell counts from reference gene primer amplification. Profiled with immunoSEQ multiplex PCR; TCRdb holds only in-frame clones, not every one. The V and J calls and the clone size are those of that table, but D and trimming were determined from the DNA. The sample carries 150,000 to 200,000 clones, 80% to 90% recorded once.

This rearrangement joins TRBV6-5 to TRBJ1-1, with TRBD1 matching 9 bases. The source is a man over 45 with active or convalescent COVID-19. The sample taken for sequencing was peripheral blood. CDR3 loop: CASRRDRVKGEAFF. The CDR3 DNA reads TGTGCCAGCAGGAGGGACAGGGTCAAGGGTGAAGCTTTCTTT.